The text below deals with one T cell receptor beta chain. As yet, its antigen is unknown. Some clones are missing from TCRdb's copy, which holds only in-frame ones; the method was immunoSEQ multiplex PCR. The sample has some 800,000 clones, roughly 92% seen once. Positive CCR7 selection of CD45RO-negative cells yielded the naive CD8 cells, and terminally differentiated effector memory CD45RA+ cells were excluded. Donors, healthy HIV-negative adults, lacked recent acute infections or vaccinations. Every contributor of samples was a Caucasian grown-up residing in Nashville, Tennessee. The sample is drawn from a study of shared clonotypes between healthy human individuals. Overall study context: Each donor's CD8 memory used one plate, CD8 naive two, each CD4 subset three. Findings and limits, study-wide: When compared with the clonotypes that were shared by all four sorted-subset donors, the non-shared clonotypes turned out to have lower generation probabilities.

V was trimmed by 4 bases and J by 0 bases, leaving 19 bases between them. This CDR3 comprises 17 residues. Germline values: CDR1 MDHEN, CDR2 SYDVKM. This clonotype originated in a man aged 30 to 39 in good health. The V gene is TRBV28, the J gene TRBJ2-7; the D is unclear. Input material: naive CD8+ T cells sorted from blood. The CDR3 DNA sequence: TGTGCCAGCAGTTCCTTACCCCTTAGGACCGGCTCCTACGAGCAGTACTTC. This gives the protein CASSSLPLRTGSYEQYF.